Listed below are T cell receptor beta chains from one sample, sequenced in a study of regulatory T cells in long-lasting Graves disease. TCRdb itself ran the multiplex PCR reads through MiXCR, one entry per CDR3 protein. The table shows 300,000 to 350,000 distinct CDR3 sequences, with around 20% occurring only once. Specimen: peripheral blood mononuclear cells (PBMCs), collected when the disease was refractory, from a patient treated with antithyroid drugs. Source of these receptors: a female donor with Graves disease. CDR3s include the opening cysteine and the closing phenylalanine or tryptophan.

CDR3aa,v_gene,j_gene
CSARSRGQGGNTIYF,TRBV20-1,TRBJ1-3
CASSLVVGNTEAFF,TRBV7-9,TRBJ1-1
CASSYKRDREEEQPQHF,TRBV6-2/TRBV6-3,TRBJ1-5
CASSQDPNGGGFEKLFF,TRBV4-2,TRBJ1-4
CASSESLSGTQPQHF,TRBV6-1,TRBJ1-5
CATSREKRGIYEQYF,TRBV15,TRBJ2-7
CASSARGAGTGELFF,TRBV9,TRBJ2-2
CAISRVPQETQYF,TRBV4-1,TRBJ2-5
CASSFRSSYNSPLHF,TRBV28,TRBJ1-6
CASSSVLAGISLYEQYF,TRBV19,TRBJ2-7
CASLARLTGELFF,TRBV28,TRBJ2-2
CASRFSGRLRYNEQFF,TRBV28,TRBJ2-1
CASSLSADTNYEQYF,TRBV7-2,TRBJ2-7
CASSVDRVATEAFF,TRBV2,TRBJ1-1
CAISGRTGAGTEAFF,TRBV10-3,TRBJ1-1
CASSQDMGLNYGYTF,TRBV4-1,TRBJ1-2
CASSEALLRDTDTQYF,TRBV2,TRBJ2-3